Listed here are 27 T cell receptor beta chains from one sample, sequenced in a study of T-cell memory formation after mild COVID-19. TCRdb used MiXCR to reprocess the 5' RACE reads, holding one entry per CDR3 protein. The table has 110,000 or so distinct CDR3 sequences, about 20% seen once. The sample taken for sequencing was PBMCs or a T cell subset sorted from them (not recorded which). The receptors come from a man aged 18 to 29 who had mild COVID-19 (a few samples of this study predate the infection). Cell type and time point are not known.

In this sample, this clonotype turned up a few times. The chain uses TRBV6-5 and TRBJ2-5, with D possibly being TRBD1 (5 bases). Germline CDR1 MNHEY, CDR2 SVGAGI. V was cut by 3 bases and J by 3 bases, with 8 bases left in between. The CDR3 length is 13 residues. The CDR3: CASSYIGEETQYF. The CDR3 DNA sequence: TGTGCCAGCAGTTATATAGGGGAAGAGACCCAGTACTTC.

The chain has TRBV6-5 and TRBJ2-6, with D possibly matching TRBD2 (5 bases). Germline-derived CDR1 and CDR2 are MNHEY and SVGAGI. V gave up 2 bases and J gave up 2 bases, with 16 bases separating them. This CDR3 spans 18 amino acids. The CDR3 DNA reads TGTGCCAGCAGTTACGTCCCACCCGGGGAAACTGGGGCCAACGTCCTGACTTTC. This codes for CASSYVPPGETGANVLTF.

The DNA for the CDR3 is TGTGCCAGCAGCCAAGAGGAGCTGGTCCACGAGCAGTACTTC. This codes for CASSQEELVHEQYF. The chain links TRBV4-2 to TRBJ2-7; D not resolved. V was clipped by 0 bases and J by 5 bases, with 11 bases between them. CDR3 size: 14 residues. Germline V lookup: CDR1 LGHNA, CDR2 YNFKEQ.

This clonotype has only a few counts. The chain employs TRBV12-3 or TRBV12-4 and TRBJ2-3; D gene uncertain. Trimming removed 7 bases from V and 6 bases from J, with 14 bases in between. This CDR3 region has 13 residues. For the CDR3, the DNA is TGTGCCAGCATCAACGGGCTTGCTGATACGCAGTATTTT. Residues: CASINGLADTQYF.

This clonotype has more than one count but fewer than ten. The rearrangement links TRBV10-2 to TRBJ1-1; TRBD1 might be the D (6 bases). Germline-derived CDR1 and CDR2 are WSHSY and SAAADI. The CDR3 contains 20 residues. V gave up 6 bases and J gave up 4 bases, with 33 bases separating them. The CDR3 sequence: CASRRGGNDQGYWGGTEAFF. DNA for the CDR3: TGCGCCAGCAGGAGAGGGGGAAACGACCAGGGGTATTGGGGCGGCACTGAAGCTTTCTTT.

This rearrangement joins TRBV28 to TRBJ2-3; TRBD1 is a possible D gene (6 bases). V dropped 8 bases and J dropped 2 bases, with 20 bases sitting between them. There are 16 residues in the CDR3. In germline, CDR1 is MDHEN, CDR2 SYDVKM. The CDR3 is CASRGTGSLITDTQYF. The CDR3 nucleotides are TGTGCCAGCCGAGGAACAGGGAGTCTTATCACAGATACGCAGTATTTT.

The chain couples TRBV7-9 to TRBJ2-1; D is undetermined. Germline V lookup: CDR1 SEHNR, CDR2 FQNEAQ (reference sequence). V shed 0 bases and J shed 9 bases, with 12 bases lying between them. The CDR3 is made up of 14 amino acids. CDR3 in DNA: TGTGCCAGCAGCTTAGCTCGGGTGGGTCTTGAGCAGTTCTTC. Protein sequence: CASSLARVGLEQFF. Full variable domain (rest looked up from reference TRBV7-9 and TRBJ2-1): DTGVSQNPRHKITKRGQNVTFRCDPISEHNRLYWYRQTLGQGPEFLTYFQNEAQLEKSRLLSDRFSAERPKGSFSTLEIQRTEQGDSAMYLCASSLARVGLEQFFGPGTRLTVL.

J is TRBJ2-7 and V is TRBV5-1, with D possibly TRBD1 on 6 matching bases. The CDR3 sequence is 15 residues long. In germline, CDR1 is SGHRS, CDR2 YFSETQ. The ends were cut back, 0 bases at V and 2 bases at J, with 12 bases in the middle. The DNA of the CDR3 is TGCGCCAGCAGCTTGGCTATACAGGGAACCTACGAGCAGTACTTC. Translated: CASSLAIQGTYEQYF. Full variable domain (missing parts from reference TRBV5-1 and TRBJ2-7): KAGVTQTPRYLIKTRGQQVTLSCSPISGHRSVSWYQQTPGQGLQFLFEYFSETQRNKGNFPGRFSGRQFSNSRSEMNVSTLELGDSALYLCASSLAIQGTYEQYFGPGTRLTVT.

V and J are TRBV24-1 and TRBJ1-6; no clear D gene. V lost 7 bases and J lost 4, with 16 bases in between. Germline V CDR1 and CDR2: KGHDR, SFDVKD. The CDR3 runs 16 residues. The CDR3 is CATSLRGTEYNSPLHF. The CDR3 DNA reads as TGTGCCACCAGCCTTCGGGGAACAGAATATAATTCACCCCTCCACTTT.

This clonotype was detected only a few times. This chain joins TRBV9 and TRBJ2-3; 11 bases align to TRBD2. The CDR3 totals 15 residues. Trimming at V came to 0 bases and at J to 4 bases, leaving 1 base not matched to a gene. The germline V gene encodes CDR1 SGDLS and CDR2 YYNGEE. The CDR3 sequence is CASSVEGLAADTQYF. The CDR3 DNA follows: TGTGCCAGCAGCGTAGAGGGACTAGCGGCAGATACGCAGTATTTT.

This clonotype occurred a few times. This rearrangement joins TRBV2 to TRBJ2-4, with D uncertain. From germline, CDR1 is SNHLY and CDR2 FYNNEI. Trimming took off 6 bases at V and 6 bases at J, with 9 bases between the two ends. CDR3 size: 12 residues. For the CDR3, the DNA is TGTGCCAGCAGATGGGAAGGAAACATTCAGTACTTC. Its protein is CASRWEGNIQYF.

The gene calls are TRBV29-1 and TRBJ2-6; the D gene is possibly TRBD1 (6 bases). V lost 4 bases and J lost 0, with 13 bases in between. Germline V gives CDR1 SQVTM, CDR2 ANQGSEA. This CDR3 contains 16 residues. The CDR3 DNA follows: TGCAGCGTTGCCTCCGCAGGGGTCTCTGGGGCCAACGTCCTGACTTTC. It is translated as CSVASAGVSGANVLTF.

This clonotype was detected only a few times. The CDR3 nucleotides are TGTGCCAGCAGCCTGGAAAATTGGGAGCAGTACTTC. Translated, it gives CASSLENWEQYF. The chain employs TRBV3-1 and TRBJ2-7; no clear D. CDR3 length: 12 residues. V was trimmed by 4 bases and J by 7 bases, leaving 11 bases between them. Germline lookup yields CDR1 LGHDT and CDR2 YNNKEL (reference sequence).

J is TRBJ2-3 and V is TRBV4-3, with TRBD1 matching over 9 bases. The CDR3 has 15 amino acids. V dropped 1 base and J dropped 3; count of bases not matched to a gene: 2. The V gene's germline CDR1 is LGHNA and CDR2 YSLEER. The CDR3 sequence: CASSQADRGTDTQYF. In DNA, the CDR3 is TGCGCCAGCAGCCAAGCGGACAGGGGAACAGATACGCAGTATTTT.

This sequence joins TRBV12-3 or TRBV12-4 and TRBJ1-6; D might be TRBD1 (6 bases). Trimming shortened V by 8 bases and J by 10 bases, and 27 bases separated the two germline ends. The CDR3 is made up of 17 amino acids. CDR3 nucleotide sequence: TGTGCCAGCCCGATTGCCTGGGACACCATCTCATCCTCACCCCTCCACTTT. This encodes CASPIAWDTISSSPLHF.

This clonotype occurred a few times. J is TRBJ2-7 and V is TRBV2; D may correspond to TRBD1 or TRBD2 (5 bases each). The germline CDR1 and CDR2 sequences are SNHLY and FYNNEI. The CDR3 totals 12 residues. V shed 4 bases and J shed 5 bases, with 9 bases lying between them. The CDR3, as DNA: TGTGCCAGCAGTGTCGGGGCACACGAGCAGTACGTC. Translated: CASSVGAHEQYV.

This clonotype appeared a few times. This sequence joins TRBV9 and TRBJ1-1, with D unclear. Per the germline V gene, CDR1 is SGDLS and CDR2 is YYNGEE. CDR3 length equals 13 residues. Trimming left V 1 base short and J 0 bases short, with 4 bases between. The CDR3 DNA reads as TGTGCCAGCAGCGTAACAGTGAACACTGAAGCTTTCTTT. Encoded protein: CASSVTVNTEAFF.

The chain links TRBV5-5 to TRBJ2-7; 8 positions match TRBD1. The CDR3 has 15 residues. The junction had 12 bases not matched to a gene; V was cut back by 3 bases and J by 7 bases. Germline V gene lookup returns CDR1 SGHKS and CDR2 YYEKEE (reference sequence). CDR3 sequence: CASSSTVGQVVEQYV. CDR3 DNA sequence: TGTGCCAGCAGCTCGACCGTGGGACAGGTAGTAGAGCAGTACGTC.

The rearrangement uses TRBV5-1 and TRBJ2-7; TRBD1 agrees at 9 bases. The length of the CDR3 is 15 residues. Germline-derived CDR1 and CDR2 are SGHRS and YFSETQ. The J segment lost 5 bases and the V segment lost 0 bases, leaving 6 bases of the junction unmatched. This chain's CDR3 is CASSLEGTGSDEQYF. The CDR3 DNA is TGCGCCAGCAGCTTGGAAGGGACAGGGTCGGACGAGCAGTACTTC.

This rearrangement joins TRBV7-6 to TRBJ2-7, with D possibly being TRBD2 (5 bases). The V gene lost 5 bases and the J gene lost 6 bases, with 17 bases spanning the gap. There are 14 residues in the CDR3. Germline V lookup: CDR1 SGHVS, CDR2 FNYEAQ. The CDR3 loop is CASSLRTLGGEQYF. Written as DNA, the CDR3 is TGTGCCAGCAGCCTTAGGACTCTTGGAGGCGAGCAGTACTTC.

This chain links TRBV24-1 with TRBJ2-1; D is unclear. In germline, CDR1 is KGHDR, CDR2 SFDVKD. CDR3 length: 12 residues. The V and J ends lost 0 bases and 7 bases respectively, with 3 bases between them. The CDR3 DNA reads TGTGCCACCAGTGATTTGGAGAATGAGCAGTTCTTC. It specifies CATSDLENEQFF.

The chain employs TRBV24-1 and TRBJ2-3; D uncertain. The CDR3 runs 14 residues. V lost 9 bases to trimming and J lost 1 base, with 13 bases between them. Germline lookup yields CDR1 KGHDR and CDR2 SFDVKD. CDR3 region: CATAPGLGTDTQYF. CDR3 nucleotide sequence: TGTGCCACCGCGCCGGGTCTGGGCACAGATACGCAGTATTTT.

In its sample, this clonotype was seen a few times. The rearrangement links TRBV28 to TRBJ1-1; tentatively, D is TRBD1 (5 bases). CDR3 length equals 13 residues. Germline V gene data show CDR1 as MDHEN and CDR2 as SYDVKM. The V gene lost 6 bases and the J gene lost 4 bases, with 12 bases spanning the gap. CDR3 sequence (DNA): TGTGCCAGCAGCTGGGCCGGGGGCACTGAAGCTTTCTTT. Translating gives CASSWAGGTEAFF.

The rearrangement joins TRBV10-3 to TRBJ2-5; possibly TRBD2 for D (5 bases). Germline CDR1 and CDR2: ENHRY and SYGVKD. Trimming shortened V by 2 bases and J by 1 base, and 11 bases separated the two germline ends. The CDR3 is 15 residues long. CDR3 sequence (DNA): TGTGCCATCAGTGAGCCCGAGGGATTCCAAGAGACCCAGTACTTC. Its protein is CAISEPEGFQETQYF.

This clonotype showed up just a few times. This sequence joins TRBV7-9 and TRBJ1-2, with a tentative D call TRBD1 (5 bases). This CDR3 has 14 residues. V dropped 5 bases and J dropped 2 bases, with 12 bases sitting between them. Looked up from germline, CDR1 is SEHNR and CDR2 is FQNEAQ (reference sequence). This chain's CDR3 is CASSPGRINYGYTF. The CDR3 bases are TGTGCCAGCAGCCCGGGACGGATAAACTATGGCTACACCTTC.

This clonotype showed up just a few times. The chain links TRBV4-3 to TRBJ2-3; D is unresolved. The V and J ends lost 6 bases and 0 bases respectively, with 13 bases between them. The germline gives CDR1 LGHNA, CDR2 YSLEER. The CDR3 runs 15 residues. The DNA for the CDR3 is TGCGCCAGCAGACCGGTTGTTTGGAGCACAGATACGCAGTATTTT. It encodes CASRPVVWSTDTQYF.

This clonotype was picked up a small number of times. The chain combines TRBV9 with TRBJ1-1, with 8 bases lining up with TRBD1. This CDR3 has 11 amino acids. Looked up from germline, CDR1 is SGDLS and CDR2 is YYNGEE. V was pared by 7 bases and J by 6 bases, with 2 bases of the junction left unmatched. The CDR3 coding sequence is TGTGCCAGCGGACAGGGCCCTGAAGCTTTCTTT. This sequence encodes CASGQGPEAFF. Looking up the rest from reference TRBV9 and TRBJ1-1 gives the full variable domain: DSGVTQTPKHLITATGQRVTLRCSPRSGDLSVYWYQQSLDQGLQFLIQYYNGEERAKGNILERFSAQQFPDLHSELNLSSLELGDSALYFCASGQGPEAFFGQGTRLTVV.